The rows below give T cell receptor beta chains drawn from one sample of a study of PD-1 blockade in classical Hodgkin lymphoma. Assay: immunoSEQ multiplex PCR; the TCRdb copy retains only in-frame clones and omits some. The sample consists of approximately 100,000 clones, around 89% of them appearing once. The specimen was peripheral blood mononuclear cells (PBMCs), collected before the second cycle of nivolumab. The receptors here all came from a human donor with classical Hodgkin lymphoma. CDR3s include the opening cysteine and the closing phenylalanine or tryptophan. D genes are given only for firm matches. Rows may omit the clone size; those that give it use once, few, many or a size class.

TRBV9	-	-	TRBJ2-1	TGTGCCAGCAGCGTAGGGGTAGGAGCTAGCAATGAGCAGTTCTTC	CASSVGVGASNEQFF
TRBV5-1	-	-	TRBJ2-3	TGCGCCAGCTCAAAGGGCGGGCACGCAGATACGCAGTATTTT	CASSKGGHADTQYF
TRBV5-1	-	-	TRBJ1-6	TGCGCCAGCAGCCCCGGACTGGCTAATTCACCCCTCCACTTT	CASSPGLANSPLHF
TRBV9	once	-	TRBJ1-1	TGTGCCAGCAGCGTAGAGGGTGTCGCTGAAGCTTTCTTT	CASSVEGVAEAFF
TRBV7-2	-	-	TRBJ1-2	TGTGCCAGCAGCCCGACCGGGGGGGCTAACTATGGCTACACCTTC	CASSPTGGANYGYTF
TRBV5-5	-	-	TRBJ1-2	TGTGCCAGCAGCTTGGAGGGCTTTGGTGGCTACACCTTC	CASSLEGFGGYTF
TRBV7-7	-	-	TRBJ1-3	TGTGCCAGCAGCCACAGACATAACTCTGGAAACACCATATATTTT	CASSHRHNSGNTIYF
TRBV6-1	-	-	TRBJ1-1	TGTGCCAGCAATCAGCCGCTGAGGGGCACTGAAGCTTTCTTT	CASNQPLRGTEAFF
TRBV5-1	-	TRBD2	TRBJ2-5	TGCGCCAGCAGCTTGGGTCTAGCGGGGGGTGAGAGGGAGACCCAGTACTTC	CASSLGLAGGERETQYF
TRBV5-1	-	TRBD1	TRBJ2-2	TGCGCCAGCAGCCTCGGGACAGGCTCGAACACCGGGGAGCTGTTTTTT	CASSLGTGSNTGELFF
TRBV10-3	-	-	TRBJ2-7	TGTGCCATCAGTGAGTCGGGATCCGACGAGCAGTACTTC	CAISESGSDEQYF
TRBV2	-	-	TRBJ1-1	TGTGCCAGCAGGGTCAGGGAGTATAGGCGGACTGAAGCTTTCTTT	CASRVREYRRTEAFF
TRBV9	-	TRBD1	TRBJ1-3	TGTGCCAGCAGCACCCACAGGGGCAGGTCTGGAAACACCATATATTTT	CASSTHRGRSGNTIYF
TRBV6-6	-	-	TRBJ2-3	TGTGCCAGCAGTTACTGGCAGGGCGGCACAGATACGCAGTATTTT	CASSYWQGGTDTQYF
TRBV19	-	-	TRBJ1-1	TGTGCCAGTAGTACGCGAACCCCAGGGGAGAACACTGAAGCTTTCTTT	CASSTRTPGENTEAFF